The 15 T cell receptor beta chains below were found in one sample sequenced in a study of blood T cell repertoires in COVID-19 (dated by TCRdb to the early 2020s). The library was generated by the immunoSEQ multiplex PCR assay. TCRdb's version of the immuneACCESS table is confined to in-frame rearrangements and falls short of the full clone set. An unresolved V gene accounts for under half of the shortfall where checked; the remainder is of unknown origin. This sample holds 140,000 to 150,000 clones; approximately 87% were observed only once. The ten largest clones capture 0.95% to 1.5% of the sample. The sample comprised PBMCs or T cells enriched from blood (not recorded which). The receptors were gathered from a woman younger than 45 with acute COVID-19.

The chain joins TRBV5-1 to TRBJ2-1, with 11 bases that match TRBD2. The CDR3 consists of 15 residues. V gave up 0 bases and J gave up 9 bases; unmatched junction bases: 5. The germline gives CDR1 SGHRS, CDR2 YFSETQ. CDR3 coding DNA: TGCGCCAGCAGCTTGGAACTAGCGGGAGATGGTGAGCAGTTCTTC. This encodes CASSLELAGDGEQFF. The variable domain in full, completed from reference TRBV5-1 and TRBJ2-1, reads KAGVTQTPRYLIKTRGQQVTLSCSPISGHRSVSWYQQTPGQGLQFLFEYFSETQRNKGNFPGRFSGRQFSNSRSEMNVSTLELGDSALYLCASSLELAGDGEQFFGPGTRLTVL.

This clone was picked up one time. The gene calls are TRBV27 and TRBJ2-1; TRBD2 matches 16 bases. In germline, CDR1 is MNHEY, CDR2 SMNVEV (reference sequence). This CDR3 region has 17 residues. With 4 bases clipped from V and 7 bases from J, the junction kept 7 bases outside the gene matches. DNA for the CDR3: TGTGCCAGCAGTTGGGGACTAGCGGGAGGGCCCCGTAATGAGCAGTTCTTC. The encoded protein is CASSWGLAGGPRNEQFF.

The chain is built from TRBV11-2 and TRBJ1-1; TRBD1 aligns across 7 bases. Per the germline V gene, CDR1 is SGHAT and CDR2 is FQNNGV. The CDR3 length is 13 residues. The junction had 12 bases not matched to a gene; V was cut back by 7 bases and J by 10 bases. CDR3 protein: CASKVPPRGAAFF. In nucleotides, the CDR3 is TGTGCCAGCAAAGTTCCACCCAGGGGGGCAGCTTTCTTT.

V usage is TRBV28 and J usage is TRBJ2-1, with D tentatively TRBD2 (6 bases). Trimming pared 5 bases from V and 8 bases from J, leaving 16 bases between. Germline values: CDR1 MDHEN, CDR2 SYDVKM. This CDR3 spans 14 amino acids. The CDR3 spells CASSLGVASDEQFF. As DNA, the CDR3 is TGTGCCAGCAGTCTAGGGGTAGCTAGCGATGAGCAGTTCTTC.

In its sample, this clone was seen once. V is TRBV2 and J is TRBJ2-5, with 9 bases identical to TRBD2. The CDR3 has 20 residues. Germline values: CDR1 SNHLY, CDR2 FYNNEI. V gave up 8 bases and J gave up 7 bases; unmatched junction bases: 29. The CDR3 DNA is TGTGCCAGCGGCCGACTAGCGGCAGATATAGTCCAAGAGTCGCTGGGGACCCAGTACTTC. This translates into CASGRLAADIVQESLGTQYF. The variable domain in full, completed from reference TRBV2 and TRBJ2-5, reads EPEVTQTPSHQVTQMGQEVILRCVPISNHLYFYWYRQILGQKVEFLVSFYNNEISEKSEIFDDQFSVERPDGSNFTLKIRSTKLEDSAMYFCASGRLAADIVQESLGTQYFGPGTRLLVL.

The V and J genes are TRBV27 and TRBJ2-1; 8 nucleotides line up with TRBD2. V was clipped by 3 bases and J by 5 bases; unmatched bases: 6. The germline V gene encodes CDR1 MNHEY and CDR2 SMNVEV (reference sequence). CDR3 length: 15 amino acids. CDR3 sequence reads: CASSFSGLGDNEQFF. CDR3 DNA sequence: TGTGCCAGCAGTTTCTCGGGACTAGGCGACAATGAGCAGTTCTTC.

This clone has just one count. CDR3 region: CAWSALLFGGSPLHF. The CDR3 bases are TGTGCCTGGAGTGCCCTCCTCTTCGGGGGTTCACCCCTCCACTTT. The V and J genes are TRBV30 and TRBJ1-6, with a weak D call TRBD1 (5 bases). The V end lost 1 base, the J end lost 9 bases, and 16 bases lay between the germline ends. The CDR3 consists of 15 residues. The germline gives CDR1 GTSNPN, CDR2 SVGIG (reference sequence).

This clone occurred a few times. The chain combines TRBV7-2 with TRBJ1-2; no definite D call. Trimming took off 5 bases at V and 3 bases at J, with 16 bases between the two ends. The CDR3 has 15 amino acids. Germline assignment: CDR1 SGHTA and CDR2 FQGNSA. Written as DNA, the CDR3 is TGTGCCAGCAGCCCGACTAGGGCCGGGTACTATGGCTACACCTTC. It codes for CASSPTRAGYYGYTF.

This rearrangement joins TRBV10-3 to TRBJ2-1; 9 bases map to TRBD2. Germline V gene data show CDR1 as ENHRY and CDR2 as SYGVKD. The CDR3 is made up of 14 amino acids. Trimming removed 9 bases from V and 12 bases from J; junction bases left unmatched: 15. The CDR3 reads CAIREVDSGSGQFF. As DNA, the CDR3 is TGTGCCATACGGGAGGTTGATAGCGGGAGCGGGCAGTTCTTC.

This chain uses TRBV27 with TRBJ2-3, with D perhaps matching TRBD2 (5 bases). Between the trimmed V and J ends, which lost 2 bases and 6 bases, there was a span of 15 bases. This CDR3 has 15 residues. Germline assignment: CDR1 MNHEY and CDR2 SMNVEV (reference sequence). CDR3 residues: CASSLIRAGDDTQYF. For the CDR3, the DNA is TGTGCCAGCAGTTTAATTAGGGCGGGCGATGATACGCAGTATTTT.

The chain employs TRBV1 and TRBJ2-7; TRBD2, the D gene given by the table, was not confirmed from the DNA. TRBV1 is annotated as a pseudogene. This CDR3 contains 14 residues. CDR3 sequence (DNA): TGCACCGGAGGAGGGACTAGCGGAACCTACGAGCAGTACTTC. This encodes CTGGGTSGTYEQYF.

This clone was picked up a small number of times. In DNA, the CDR3 is TGTGCCAGCAGCCAATCACTAGCGGGGAGATCCTACGAGCAGTACTTC. Translating gives CASSQSLAGRSYEQYF. The V gene is TRBV14, the J gene TRBJ2-7; 10 bases match TRBD2. CDR3 length equals 16 residues. Per the germline V gene, CDR1 is SGHDN and CDR2 is FVKESK. V lost 2 bases to trimming and J lost 1 base; unmatched junction nucleotides: 5.

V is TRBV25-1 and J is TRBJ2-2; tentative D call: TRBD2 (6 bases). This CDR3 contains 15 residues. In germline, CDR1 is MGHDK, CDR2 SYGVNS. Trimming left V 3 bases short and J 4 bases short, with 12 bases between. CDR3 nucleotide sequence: TGTGCCAGCAGTGAGTCCGGGAGAGGCACCGGGGAGCTGTTTTTT. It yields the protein CASSESGRGTGELFF.

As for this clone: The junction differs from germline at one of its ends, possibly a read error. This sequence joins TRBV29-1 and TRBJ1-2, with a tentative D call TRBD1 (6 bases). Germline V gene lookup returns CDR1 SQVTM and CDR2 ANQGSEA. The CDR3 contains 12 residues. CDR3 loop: CSVEEYRDGYTF. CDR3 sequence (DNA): TGCAGCGTAGAAGAATACAGGGATGGCTACACCTTC.

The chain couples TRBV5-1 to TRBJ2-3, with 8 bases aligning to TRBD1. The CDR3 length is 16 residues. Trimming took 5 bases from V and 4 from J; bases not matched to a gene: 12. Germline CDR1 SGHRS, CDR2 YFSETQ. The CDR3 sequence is CASRRGQGGLADTQYF. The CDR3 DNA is TGCGCCAGCAGACGAGGACAGGGCGGACTGGCAGATACGCAGTATTTT.